This T cell receptor beta chain was retrieved from a study of human T cells and chemical hapten exposure (dated by TCRdb to about 2021). Concerning the study at large: For sensitization, 2% DPC in acetone was applied to a 2 cm by 2 cm area of upper inner arm skin. Throughout the roughly 26-week study period, patients were also given weekly therapeutic DPC doses on the scalp. Patch testing was performed on the upper back with Finn chambers containing 0.01% DPC, and the patch tests were scored after 6 days according to International Contact Dermatitis Research Group standards. Most of the patients in the cohort were female, and the cohort covered alopecia areata with under or over 50% scalp involvement, alopecia totalis and alopecia universalis. Libraries were pooled for sequencing, and per-sample TCR yields varied mainly because of small differences in library volumes within the pool. In alopecia patients, the study followed how the peripheral blood TCR repertoire changed in vivo over primary and secondary sensitization to diphenylcyclopropenone (DPC), a hapten. Blood samples were taken from patients before sensitization (week 0) and at 2, 6 and about 24 weeks after DPC sensitization. About 27 alopecia patients gave blood for TCR sequencing at one to four time points (pre-sensitization, 2, 6 and 24 weeks).

This clonotype was recorded many times. There is no known antigen for this receptor. Within one base of it there is no much larger clone, and no base qualities were kept. The paper's findings and limits, for the study overall: Compared with pre-sensitization or healthy control sets, expanded TCRs formed significantly more large CDR3 similarity clusters, which is consistent with antigen-driven responses. Repeated subsampling changed both the strength of the expansion versus patch-test correlation and the threshold at which the correlation became significant. The number of TCRs above 1 in 1000 frequency did not change with DPC sensitization; there was no evidence of global repertoire structure alterations. All patients had alopecia, a presumed autoimmune disease, so their immune response might differ from that of healthy individuals. Patch test score was positively correlated with the number of PT1 expanded TCRs, with significance at thresholds 8, 16 and 32 but not at 4.

The germline V gene gives CDR1 as SGHTA and CDR2 as FQGNSA. V is reduced by 4 bases and J by 6 bases, leaving a spacing of 13 bases between them. The CDR3 measures 14 amino acids from cysteine to phenylalanine. The sequence is cut down to CDR3 DNA, 42 bases in frame from base 1. Receptors were amplified or captured by RACE. The sequencing machine was a NextSeq 500. During library preparation, unique molecular identifiers were attached to individual cDNA molecules so that TCRs could be counted quantitatively and reproducibly. Each blood RNA sample was used to sequence both TCR alpha and TCR beta chains. The original methods were these. A median of around 96,000 TCRs per sample was observed, with a range of 23,224 to 690,600. The Decombinator software suite was used to annotate V, J and CDR3 in the TCR reads. For PS versus PT1 abundance plots, all samples were subsampled to the same number of TCRs (28,000). TCRs were defined as expanded if absent before sensitization and observed at least eight times at the 2-week time point. TCRdb's own reprocessing of the public reads used fastp at Q25 and MiXCR and kept productive beta chains. Each CDR3 protein gets just one entry, which takes the most common genes and DNA from the rows behind it. These V and J calls originate from TCRdb's pipeline instead of the authors' own analysis. The sample table shows about 380,000 distinct CDR3 sequences, and approximately 5.1% are seen once. In total, the top ten clones hold approximately 2.1% of the sample.

Per the publication, the time point label means: patch test 1, 2 weeks after DPC sensitization. Read against the paper, the sample's treatment or condition label means: therapeutic diphenylcyclopropenone sensitization with weekly scalp DPC. Blood at each patch-test visit was drawn before the patch test was applied. Patients were considered eligible if aged 18 to 70, diagnosed with alopecia and deemed suitable for DPC therapy, and patients were excluded if pregnant. Total RNA was isolated from unfractionated whole blood collected in Tempus Blood RNA tubes. Rearrangement joined TRBV7-2 to TRBJ2-1; confidence is insufficient to name the D gene. The specimen was whole blood, collected in connection with sensitization to the hapten diphenylcyclopropenone (DPC). This TCR was sampled from a woman in her fifties or sixties with alopecia areata. Some clones in this sample may be carry-over from other donors' samples. CDR3 loop: CASSSTGRVNEQFF. The DNA reads TGTGCCAGCAGCTCAACGGGTCGGGTCAATGAGCAGTTCTTC.